These T cell receptor beta chains were read from a single sample in a study of cytomegalovirus exposure and HLA in healthy donors. This table comes from immunoSEQ multiplex PCR, and its TCRdb copy is limited to in-frame clones, with some not included. The sample lists approximately 100,000 clones, around 82% occurring once. Sequenced input: PBMCs. These receptors came from a man aged 45 to 65 in good health and CMV-seronegative. Both conserved end residues are part of each CDR3. Size is omitted from some rows. Given values are once, few, many or a class for expanded clones.

TRBV5-6	NA	16	TRBJ2-1	CASSPGLAGAYNEQFF
TRBV6-6	NA	16	TRBJ1-3	CASSWTDVNSGNTIYF
TRBV7-9	NA	15	TRBJ1-2	CASSTRDRALSRDTF
TRBV11-2	few	15	TRBJ1-2	CASSNRDRVRQGYTF
TRBV11-2	NA	13	TRBJ1-2	CASSPPGGYGYTF
TRBV18	NA	13	TRBJ2-5	CASSPPTGETQYF
TRBV5-4	NA	15	TRBJ2-5	CASTHQGAHKETQYF
TRBV14	NA	14	TRBJ2-4	CASSQGRMSGIQYF
TRBV5-1	NA	14	TRBJ2-2	CASSLGQNTGELFF
TRBV2	NA	13	TRBJ1-6	CASRGGQASPLHF